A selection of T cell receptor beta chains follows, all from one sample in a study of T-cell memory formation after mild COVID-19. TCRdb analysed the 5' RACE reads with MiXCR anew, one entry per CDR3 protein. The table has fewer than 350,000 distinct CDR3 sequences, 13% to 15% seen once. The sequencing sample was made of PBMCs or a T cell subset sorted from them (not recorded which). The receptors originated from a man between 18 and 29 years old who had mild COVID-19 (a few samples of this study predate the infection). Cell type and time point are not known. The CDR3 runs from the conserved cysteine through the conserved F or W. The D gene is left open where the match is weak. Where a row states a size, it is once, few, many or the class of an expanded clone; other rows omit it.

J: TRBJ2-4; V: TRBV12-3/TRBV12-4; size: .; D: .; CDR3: CASSRPGADIQYF; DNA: TGTGCCAGCAGTCGTCCAGGGGCCGACATTCAGTACTTC
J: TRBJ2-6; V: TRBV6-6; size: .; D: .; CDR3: CATYRSISGANVLTF; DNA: TGTGCCACCTACAGGTCGATCTCTGGGGCCAACGTCCTGACTTTC
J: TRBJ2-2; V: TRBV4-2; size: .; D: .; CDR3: CASSQNIAVNTGELFF; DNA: TGTGCCAGCAGCCAAAATATAGCGGTGAACACCGGGGAGCTGTTTTTT
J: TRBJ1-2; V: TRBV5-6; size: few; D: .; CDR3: CASSLFQGGGYTF; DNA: TGTGCCAGCAGCCTATTTCAGGGTGGTGGCTACACCTTC
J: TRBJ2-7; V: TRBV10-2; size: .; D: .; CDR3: CASRRQADYEQYF; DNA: TGCGCCAGCAGAAGACAGGCTGACTACGAGCAGTACTTC
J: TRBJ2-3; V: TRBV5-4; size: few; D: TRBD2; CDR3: CASSQSGGAIDTQYF; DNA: TGTGCCAGCAGCCAGAGCGGGGGGGCCATAGATACGCAGTATTTT
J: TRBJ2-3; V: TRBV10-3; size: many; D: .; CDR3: CAISERTGGGITDTQYF; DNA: TGTGCCATCAGTGAAAGGACAGGCGGGGGGATCACAGATACGCAGTATTTT
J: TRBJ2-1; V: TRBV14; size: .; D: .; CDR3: CASSGGNSYNEQFF; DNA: TGTGCCAGCAGCGGAGGGAACTCCTACAATGAGCAGTTCTTC
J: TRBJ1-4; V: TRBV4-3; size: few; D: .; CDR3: CASSQEVRSWEKLFF; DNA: TGCGCCAGCAGCCAAGAGGTCCGGAGTTGGGAAAAACTGTTTTTT
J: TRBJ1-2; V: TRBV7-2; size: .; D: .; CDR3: CASSLLEGSGRLGGYTF; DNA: TGTGCCAGCAGCTTACTAGAGGGGTCCGGACGCCTCGGTGGCTACACCTTC
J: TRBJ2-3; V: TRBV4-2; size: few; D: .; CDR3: CASSQEGSGGSRTDTQYF; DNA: TGTGCCAGCAGCCAAGAGGGGAGTGGCGGGTCCCGCACAGATACGCAGTATTTT
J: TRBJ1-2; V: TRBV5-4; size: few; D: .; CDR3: CASSLDRRGTKGYTF; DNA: TGTGCCAGCAGCTTAGACAGGAGGGGAACCAAGGGCTACACCTTC
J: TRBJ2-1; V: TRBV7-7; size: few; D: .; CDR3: CASSGVDNEQFF; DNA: TGTGCTAGCAGTGGGGTGGACAATGAGCAGTTCTTC
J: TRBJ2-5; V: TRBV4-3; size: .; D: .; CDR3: CASSQAVFETQYF; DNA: TGCGCCAGCAGCCAAGCAGTGTTTGAGACCCAGTACTTC
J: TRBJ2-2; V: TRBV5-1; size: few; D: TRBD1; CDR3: CASVPGTETGELFF; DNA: TGCGCCAGCGTTCCCGGGACAGAGACCGGGGAGCTGTTTTTT
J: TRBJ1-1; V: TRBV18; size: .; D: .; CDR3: CASSPPQATEAFF; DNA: TGTGCCAGCTCACCCCCCCAGGCTACTGAAGCTTTCTTT
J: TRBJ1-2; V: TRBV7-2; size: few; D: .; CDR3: CASTPDSDNYGYTF; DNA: TGTGCCAGCACCCCGGACAGCGATAACTATGGCTACACCTTC
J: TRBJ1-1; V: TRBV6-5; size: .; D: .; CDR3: CASSSPGGKNTEAFF; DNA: TGTGCCAGCAGTTCCCCCGGGGGGAAGAACACTGAAGCTTTCTTT
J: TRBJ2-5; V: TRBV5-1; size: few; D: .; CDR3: CASSPEAGAIETQYF; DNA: TGCGCCAGCAGCCCGGAGGCGGGGGCGATAGAGACCCAGTACTTC
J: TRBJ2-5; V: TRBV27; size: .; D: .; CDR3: CASSLGAWGTGRETQYF; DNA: TGTGCCAGCAGTTTAGGCGCGTGGGGTACAGGGAGGGAGACCCAGTACTTC
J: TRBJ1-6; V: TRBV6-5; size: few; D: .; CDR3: CASSYKGSSYNSPLHF; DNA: TGTGCCAGCAGTTACAAGGGGAGCTCCTATAATTCACCCCTCCACTTT
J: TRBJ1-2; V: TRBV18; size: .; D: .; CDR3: CASSPYESKSNYGYTF; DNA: TGTGCCAGCTCCCCCTATGAGTCGAAGTCCAACTATGGCTACACCTTC
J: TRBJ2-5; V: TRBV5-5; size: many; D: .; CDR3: CASSLTTVQETQYF; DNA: TGTGCCAGCAGCTTGACGACAGTTCAAGAGACCCAGTACTTC
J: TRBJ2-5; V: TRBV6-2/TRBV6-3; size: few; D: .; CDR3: CASELGGETQYF; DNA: TGTGCCAGCGAACTGGGGGGAGAGACCCAGTACTTC
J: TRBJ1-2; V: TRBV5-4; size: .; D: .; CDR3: CASSLGQTAYGYTF; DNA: TGTGCCAGCAGCTTGGGCCAGACAGCTTATGGCTACACCTTC
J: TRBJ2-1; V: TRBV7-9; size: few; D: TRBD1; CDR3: CASSSRDRAYNEQFF; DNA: TGTGCCAGCAGCTCGCGGGACAGGGCTTACAATGAGCAGTTCTTC
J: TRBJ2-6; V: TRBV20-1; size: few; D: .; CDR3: CSASDSGANVLTF; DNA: TGCAGTGCGTCAGACTCTGGGGCCAACGTCCTGACTTTC
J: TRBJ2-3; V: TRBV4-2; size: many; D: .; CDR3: CASSQGGRGADSPTDTQYF; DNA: TGTGCCAGCAGCCAAGGGGGACGAGGGGCGGATTCCCCCACAGATACGCAGTATTTT
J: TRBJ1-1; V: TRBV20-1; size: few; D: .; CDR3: CSAINPTVNTEAFF; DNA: TGCAGTGCTATAAACCCCACAGTTAACACTGAAGCTTTCTTT
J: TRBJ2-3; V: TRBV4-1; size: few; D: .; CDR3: CASSQAFRESIDTQYF; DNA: TGCGCCAGCAGCCAAGCCTTCAGGGAGAGTATAGATACGCAGTATTTT
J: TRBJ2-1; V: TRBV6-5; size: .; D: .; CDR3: CASSRLRGPNEQFF; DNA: TGTGCCAGCAGCCGCCTCCGGGGGCCTAATGAGCAGTTCTTC
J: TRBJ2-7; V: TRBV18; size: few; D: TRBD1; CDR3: CASSPQDRGSYEQYF; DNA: TGTGCCAGCTCACCGCAGGACAGGGGTTCCTACGAGCAGTACTTC
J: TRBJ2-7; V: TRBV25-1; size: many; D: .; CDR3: CASSEWGRTYEQYF; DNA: TGTGCCAGCAGTGAATGGGGCAGGACCTACGAGCAGTACTTC
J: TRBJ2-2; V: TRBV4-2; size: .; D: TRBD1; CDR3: CASSPGTGYTGELFF; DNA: TGTGCCAGCAGCCCCGGGACAGGGTACACCGGGGAGCTGTTTTTT
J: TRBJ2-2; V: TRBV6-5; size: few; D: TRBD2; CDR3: CASRALAGGPSGELFF; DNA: TGTGCCAGCAGGGCCTTAGCGGGGGGGCCCTCCGGGGAGCTGTTTTTT
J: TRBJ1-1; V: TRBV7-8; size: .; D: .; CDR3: CASSPHRVEGTEAFF; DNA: TGTGCCAGCAGCCCGCACAGGGTAGAGGGCACTGAAGCTTTCTTT
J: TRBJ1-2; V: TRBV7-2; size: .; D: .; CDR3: CASSPPNVYGYTF; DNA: TGTGCCAGCAGCCCTCCCAACGTCTATGGCTACACCTTC
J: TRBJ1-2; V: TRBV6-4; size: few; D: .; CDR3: CASRGGNGYTF; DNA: TGTGCCAGCAGGGGGGGTAATGGCTACACCTTC
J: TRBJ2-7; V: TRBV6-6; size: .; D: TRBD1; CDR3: CASSSTQGSHEQYF; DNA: TGTGCCAGCAGTTCAACACAGGGGTCCCACGAGCAGTACTTC
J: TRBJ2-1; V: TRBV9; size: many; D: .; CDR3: CASSVAPGVDEQFF; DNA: TGTGCCAGCAGCGTAGCCCCAGGGGTGGATGAGCAGTTCTTC
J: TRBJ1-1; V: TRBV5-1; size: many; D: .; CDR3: CASSLRTPLNTEAFF; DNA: TGCGCCAGCAGCTTACGAACGCCATTGAACACTGAAGCTTTCTTT
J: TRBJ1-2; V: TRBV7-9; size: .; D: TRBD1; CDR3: CASSFLEGANGYTF; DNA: TGTGCCAGCAGCTTCCTGGAGGGGGCAAATGGCTACACCTTC